The 5 T cell receptor beta chains presented below share a single source sample, sequenced in a study of CD8 T cells in ankylosing spondylitis. General study points: Typical of ankylosing spondylitis blood, it appeared, was a TCR beta motif of eight highly homologous variants.

These receptors' targets are unknown. TCRdb passed the 5' RACE reads through MiXCR, listing each CDR3 protein once. The sample has more than 500,000 distinct CDR3 sequences, under 5.5% seen once. Sequencing input: blood, either unsorted or a sorted T cell fraction (not recorded which). These receptors were obtained from a male donor with ankylosing spondylitis.

The sample holds many counts of this clonotype. The V and J genes are TRBV20-1 and TRBJ1-4, with D perhaps TRBD1 (5 bases). The CDR3 runs 13 residues. Germline V gene lookup returns CDR1 DFQATT and CDR2 SNEGSKA (reference sequence). The CDR3, as DNA: TGCAGCGCCGCAACGAGGGGTAATGAAAAACTGTTTTTT. This translates into CSAATRGNEKLFF.

The chain uses TRBV7-9 and TRBJ2-1; 9 bases agree with TRBD2. The CDR3 loop spans 17 amino acids. Germline V lookup: CDR1 SEHNR, CDR2 FQNEAQ (reference sequence). Trimming cost V 5 bases and J 1 base; bases outside gene matches: 9. CDR3 sequence: CASSLPQREASYNEQFF. The CDR3 coding sequence is TGTGCCAGCAGCCTTCCTCAGCGGGAGGCTTCCTACAATGAGCAGTTCTTC.

This rearrangement joins TRBV5-6 to TRBJ2-7; TRBD2 matches 13 bases. The CDR3 has 14 amino acids. V lost 4 bases and J lost 7; bases outside the gene matches: 5. Germline CDR1 and CDR2: SGHDT and YYEEEE. In DNA, the CDR3 is TGTGCCAGCAGCCGACTAGCGGGAGGCCGTGAGCAGTACTTC. It is translated as CASSRLAGGREQYF.

This clonotype showed up many times. The chain carries TRBV5-1 and TRBJ1-1; D remains ambiguous. The germline V and J ends were trimmed by 0 bases and 2 bases, with 11 bases remaining between them. CDR3 length equals 15 residues. Germline CDR1 SGHRS, CDR2 YFSETQ. The CDR3 loop is CASSLVVADNTEAFF. DNA of the CDR3: TGCGCCAGCAGCTTGGTAGTGGCGGATAACACTGAAGCTTTCTTT.

This clonotype was observed at least ten times. The chain recombines TRBV28 with TRBJ1-2, with D possibly being TRBD1 (6 bases). Germline loops: CDR1 MDHEN, CDR2 SYDVKM. V lost 3 bases, J lost 4 bases, and 15 bases lay in between. This CDR3 spans 15 amino acids. CDR3 in amino acids: CASSFLQGTFYGYTF. CDR3 coding DNA: TGTGCCAGCAGTTTCTTGCAGGGGACCTTCTATGGCTACACCTTC.